A single sample is the source of the 20 T cell receptor beta chains below, sequenced in a study of a mutant IDH1 vaccine in newly diagnosed glioma. The repertoire was sequenced with immunoSEQ multiplex PCR; TCRdb's copy has only in-frame clones and lacks some. The sample holds nearly 55,000 clones, approximately 81% seen once. These TCRs' antigens remain unknown. The time point is: week 5, during vaccination. Every vaccine dose comprised 300 ug of mutant IDH1 20-mer peptide plus topical imiquimod. The sequences come from PBMCs, collected from a glioma patient whose treatment included an IDH1 peptide vaccine. These receptors were taken from a young man with glioma.

The V gene is TRBV7-2, the J gene TRBJ2-5, with unresolved D. Germline lookup yields CDR1 SGHTA and CDR2 FQGNSA. The CDR3 length is 14 residues. Trimming took off 0 bases at V and 3 bases at J, with 8 bases between the two ends. As DNA, the CDR3 is TGTGCCAGCAGCTTAGCGGGCTTTAAAGAGACCCAGTACTTC. Translation: CASSLAGFKETQYF.

The V and J genes are TRBV19 and TRBJ1-1; possibly TRBD1 for D (5 bases). Germline loops: CDR1 LNHDA, CDR2 SQIVND (reference sequence). This CDR3 comprises 14 residues. V was pared by 3 bases and J by 4 bases, with 12 bases between. The chain's CDR3 is CASSIGGGVTEAFF. The CDR3 DNA sequence: TGTGCCAGTAGTATCGGGGGAGGGGTCACTGAAGCTTTCTTT.

V and J are TRBV29-1 and TRBJ2-5, with D possibly being TRBD1 (5 bases). The CDR3 totals 13 residues. V dropped 5 bases and J dropped 3 bases, with 13 bases sitting between them. Germline CDR1 reads SQVTM; CDR2 reads ANQGSEA. The CDR3 here is CSVRVGREETQYF. The CDR3 DNA is TGCAGCGTTAGGGTTGGCAGGGAAGAGACCCAGTACTTC. Filled out from reference TRBV29-1 and TRBJ2-5, the complete variable domain reads SAVISQKPSRDICQRGTSLTIQCQVDSQVTMMFWYRQQPGQSLTLIATANQGSEATYESGFVIDKFPISRPNLTFSTLTVSNMSPEDSSIYLCSVRVGREETQYFGPGTRLLVL.

The V gene is TRBV2, the J gene TRBJ1-4, with 8 bases that match TRBD1. CDR1 is SNHLY, CDR2 FYNNEI, per germline. The CDR3 sequence is 15 residues long. V lost 5 bases, J lost 7 bases, and 9 bases stayed unmatched. The CDR3 DNA sequence: TGTGCCAGCAGTCGGACAGGGACCGGGGGTGAAAAACTGTTTTTT. It specifies CASSRTGTGGEKLFF.

The J gene is TRBJ1-1, the V gene TRBV11-3; D possibly corresponds to TRBD1 (5 bases). Trimming removed 4 bases at V and 9 bases at J, with 15 bases between. The germline gives CDR1 SGHNT, CDR2 YENEEA. The CDR3 runs 13 residues. The CDR3 sequence: CASSWDPDGQAFF. CDR3 in DNA: TGTGCCAGCAGCTGGGACCCAGACGGGCAAGCTTTCTTT.

On this clone: Additional DNA sequences in this sample encode the identical CDR3. The chain couples TRBV5-1 to TRBJ2-5; D is undetermined. Germline loops: CDR1 SGHRS, CDR2 YFSETQ. This CDR3 is built from 14 residues. V was clipped by 0 bases and J by 5 bases, with 11 bases between them. CDR3 DNA: TGCGCCAGCAGCTTGGGGACCCTCGGGGAGACCCAGTACTTC. Its translation: CASSLGTLGETQYF.

This clone was recorded only once. The chain joins TRBV7-9 to TRBJ2-1, with D possibly matching TRBD2 (6 bases). The germline V gene has CDR1 SEHNR and CDR2 FQNEAQ (reference sequence). The CDR3 runs 12 residues. V was trimmed by 3 bases and J by 13 bases, leaving 13 bases between them. This chain's CDR3 is CASSFTGDRQFF. The DNA of the CDR3 is TGTGCCAGCAGCTTCACGGGAGACAGACAGTTCTTC.

A word on this clone: Other DNA sequences in the same sample also yield this CDR3. The J gene is TRBJ1-2, the V gene TRBV30, with 12 bases that match TRBD1. This CDR3 has 16 residues. V lost 1 base, J lost 3 bases, and 6 bases stayed unmatched. Germline-derived CDR1 and CDR2 are GTSNPN and SVGIG (reference sequence). Here the CDR3 DNA reads TGTGCCTGGAGTGGCGGGACAGGGGGCGCGTACTATGGCTACACCTTC. Protein: CAWSGGTGGAYYGYTF.

This clone was recorded once. The rearrangement uses TRBV6-5 and TRBJ1-2, with 9 bases that match TRBD1. CDR1 MNHEY and CDR2 SVGAGI come from the germline V gene. V was clipped by 6 bases and J by 8 bases; unmatched bases: 7. The CDR3 covers 13 residues. The CDR3 protein is CASRDRGSGGYTF. For the CDR3, the DNA is TGTGCCAGCAGGGACAGGGGCTCGGGAGGCTACACCTTC.

CDR3 nucleotide sequence: TGTGCCAGCAGCCCCCCGCTATTGGGGGGGGGCAATCAGCCCCAGCATTTT. As protein: CASSPPLLGGGNQPQHF. J is TRBJ1-5 and V is TRBV11-3; TRBD1 might be the D (5 bases). The V end lost 5 bases, the J end lost 2 bases, and 19 bases lay between the germline ends. The CDR3 spans 17 residues. Germline V lookup: CDR1 SGHNT, CDR2 YENEEA.

This clone was seen once. This rearrangement joins TRBV19 to TRBJ2-5; 11 bases line up with TRBD1. Germline assignment: CDR1 LNHDA and CDR2 SQIVND (reference sequence). Trimming at V came to 5 bases and at J to 4 bases, leaving 12 bases not matched to a gene. This CDR3 spans 17 amino acids. The CDR3 DNA follows: TGTGCCAGTAGTCTTCTACACGGGACAGGGGGTGGAGAGACCCAGTACTTC. Translating it yields CASSLLHGTGGGETQYF.

The rearrangement uses TRBV2 and TRBJ2-5; D is perhaps TRBD2 (6 bases). This CDR3 is 15 amino acids long. V lost 1 base and J lost 11, with 20 bases in between. Germline lookup yields CDR1 SNHLY and CDR2 FYNNEI. In DNA form, the CDR3 reads TGTGCCAGCAGTGAAGGGTCGGTGTTACCTGGGGGGCAGTACTTC. Translating gives CASSEGSVLPGGQYF.

V usage is TRBV5-1 and J usage is TRBJ1-2; a possible D gene is TRBD1 (5 bases). The V end lost 7 bases, the J end lost 8 bases, and 12 bases lay between the germline ends. This CDR3 is 11 amino acids long. From germline, CDR1 is SGHRS and CDR2 YFSETQ. CDR3 protein: CASGWQGGYTF. CDR3 bases: TGCGCCAGCGGTTGGCAGGGCGGCTACACCTTC.

The chain links TRBV27 to TRBJ2-1, with 10 bases lining up with TRBD1. Germline-derived CDR1 and CDR2 are MNHEY and SMNVEV (reference sequence). The CDR3 runs to 18 residues. Trimming took 0 bases from V and 2 from J; bases not matched to a gene: 7. In DNA, the CDR3 is TGTGCCAGCAGTTTATCCGCAGCGACAGGGGGCCCCTACAATGAGCAGTTCTTC. Protein sequence: CASSLSAATGGPYNEQFF.

This chain joins TRBV6-1 and TRBJ1-5; D possibly corresponds to TRBD1 (6 bases). Trimming pared 5 bases from V and 6 bases from J, leaving 11 bases between. Per germline, CDR1 MNHNS and CDR2 SASEGT. This CDR3 spans 13 amino acids. The chain's CDR3 is CASSSGASQPQHF. CDR3 DNA: TGTGCCAGCAGTTCAGGGGCGAGTCAGCCCCAGCATTTT.

The V call is TRBV28, the J call TRBJ1-2; possibly TRBD1 for D (6 bases). V gave up 6 bases and J gave up 5 bases, with 16 bases separating them. CDR3 length: 14 residues. From germline, CDR1 is MDHEN and CDR2 SYDVKM. The CDR3 is CASREPGARYGYTF. For the CDR3, the DNA is TGTGCCAGCAGGGAACCGGGGGCCAGATATGGCTACACCTTC.

The rearrangement links TRBV21-1 to TRBJ1-6. TRBV21-1 is deemed a pseudogene. The CDR3 loop spans 17 amino acids. The CDR3 sequence is CASSRGAAQASNSPLHF. DNA of the CDR3: TGTGCCAGCAGCAGGGGGGCTGCACAGGCTTCTAATTCACCCCTCCACTTT.

The chain employs TRBV5-1 and TRBJ2-7, with D possibly being TRBD2 (6 bases). Deletions cut 0 bases from V and 3 bases from J, with 13 bases between. Germline lookup yields CDR1 SGHRS and CDR2 YFSETQ. This CDR3 has 15 residues. The CDR3 DNA reads as TGCGCCAGCAGCTTGGGGGCGGGACGCTACTACGAGCAGTACTTC. Its protein is CASSLGAGRYYEQYF.

The chain uses TRBV18 and TRBJ1-1; a possible D gene is TRBD1 (5 bases). This CDR3 has 15 residues. Trimming shortened V by 3 bases and J by 3 bases, and 14 bases separated the two germline ends. Germline V gene data show CDR1 as KGHSH and CDR2 as LQKENI. The DNA for the CDR3 is TGTGCCAGCTCACCTCCCGACAGACTGTACACTGAAGCTTTCTTT. It yields the protein CASSPPDRLYTEAFF. The full variable domain, its missing parts supplied by reference TRBV18 and TRBJ1-1, is NAGVMQNPRHLVRRRGQEARLRCSPMKGHSHVYWYRQLPEEGLKFMVYLQKENIIDESGMPKERFSAEFPKEGPSILRIQQVVRGDSAAYFCASSPPDRLYTEAFFGQGTRLTVV.

V gene TRBV2 combines with J gene TRBJ1-3; no firm D call. Trimming removed 3 bases from V and 5 bases from J, with 8 bases in between. CDR3 size: 13 residues. CDR1 is SNHLY and CDR2 is FYNNEI in the germline V gene. For the CDR3, the DNA is TGTGCCAGCAGTGACCCTAGACGAAACACCATATATTTT. Translation: CASSDPRRNTIYF.